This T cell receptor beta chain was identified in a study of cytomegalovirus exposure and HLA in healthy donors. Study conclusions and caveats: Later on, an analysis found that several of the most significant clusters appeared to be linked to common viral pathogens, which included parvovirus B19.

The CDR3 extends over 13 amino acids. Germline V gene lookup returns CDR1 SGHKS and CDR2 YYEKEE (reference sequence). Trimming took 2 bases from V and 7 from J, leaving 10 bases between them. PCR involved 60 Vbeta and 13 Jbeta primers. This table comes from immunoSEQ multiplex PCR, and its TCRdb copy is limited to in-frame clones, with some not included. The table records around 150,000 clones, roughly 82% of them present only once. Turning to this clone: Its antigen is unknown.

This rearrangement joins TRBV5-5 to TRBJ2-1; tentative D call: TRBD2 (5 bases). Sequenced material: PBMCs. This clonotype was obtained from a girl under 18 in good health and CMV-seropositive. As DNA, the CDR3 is TGTGCCAGCAGCTTAGCGGAAGAAAATGAGCAGTTCTTC. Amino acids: CASSLAEENEQFF.